This TCR beta chain was sequenced for a study of T cell repertoires in cytomegalovirus infection. In its sample, this clonotype was seen a few times. Its antigen is as yet unknown. Germline V gives CDR1 SEHNR, CDR2 FQNEAQ (reference sequence). Deletions cut 9 bases from V and 7 bases from J, with 10 bases between. This CDR3 region has 11 residues. TCRdb processed the reads anew with MiXCR; each CDR3 protein has one entry. This table holds 70,000 or so distinct CDR3 sequences, about 29% found once. Sequenced here: CD8+ T cells from cultured PBMCs, sampled from culture after CMV antigen stimulation. This receptor was taken from a human donor in good health (CMV status not recorded). Some clones in this sample may be carry-over from other donors' samples. This chain links TRBV7-9 with TRBJ2-1; perhaps TRBD2 as D (6 bases). The CDR3 sequence is CAREAGNEQFF. The CDR3 DNA reads TGTGCCAGGGAGGCGGGGAATGAGCAGTTCTTC. Drawing the rest from reference TRBV7-9 and TRBJ2-1, the complete variable domain is DTGVSQNPRHKITKRGQNVTFRCDPISEHNRLYWYRQTLGQGPEFLTYFQNEAQLEKSRLLSDRFSAERPKGSFSTLEIQRTEQGDSAMYLCAREAGNEQFFGPGTRLTVL.